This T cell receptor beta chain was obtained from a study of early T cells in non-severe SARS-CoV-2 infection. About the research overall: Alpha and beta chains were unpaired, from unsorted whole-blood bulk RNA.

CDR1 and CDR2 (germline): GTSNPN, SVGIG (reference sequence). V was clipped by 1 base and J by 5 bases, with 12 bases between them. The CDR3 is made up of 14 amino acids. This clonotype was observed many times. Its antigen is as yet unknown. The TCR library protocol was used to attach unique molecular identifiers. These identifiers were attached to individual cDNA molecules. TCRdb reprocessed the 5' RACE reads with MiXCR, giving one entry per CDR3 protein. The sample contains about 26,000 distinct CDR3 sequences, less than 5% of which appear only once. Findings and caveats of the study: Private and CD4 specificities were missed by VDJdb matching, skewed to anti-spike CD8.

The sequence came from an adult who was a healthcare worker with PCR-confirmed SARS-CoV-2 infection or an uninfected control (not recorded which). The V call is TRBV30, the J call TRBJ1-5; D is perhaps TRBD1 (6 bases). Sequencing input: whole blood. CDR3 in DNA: TGTGCCTGGAGTGAGGGGGGGCCCCATCAGCCCCAGCATTTT. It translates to CAWSEGGPHQPQHF. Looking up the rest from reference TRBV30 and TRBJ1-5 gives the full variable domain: SQTIHQWPATLVQPVGSPLSLECTVEGTSNPNLYWYRQAAGRGLQLLFYSVGIGQISSEVPQNLSASRPQDRQFILSSKKLLLSDSGFYLCAWSEGGPHQPQHFGDGTRLSIL.